This entry lists 26 T cell receptor beta chains sequenced from one sample in a study of T-cell reconstitution after alpha-beta-depleted transplantation in children. A library of TCRbeta sequences, prepared with unique molecular identifiers, was generated. TCRdb independently ran MiXCR on the PCR reads; one entry per CDR3 protein. The table shows approximately 190,000 distinct CDR3 sequences, with 6.3% occurring only once. Material: PBMCs, obtained before TCRalphabeta/CD19-depleted stem cell transplant. The receptors stem from a girl less than two years old with combined immunodeficiency, due to receive a stem cell transplant.

This clonotype was observed at least ten times. The chain recombines TRBV12-3 or TRBV12-4 with TRBJ2-2, with 7 bases that match TRBD1. The CDR3 loop spans 17 amino acids. V shed 5 bases and J 1 base; nucleotides not matched to a gene: 10. CDR3 bases: TGTGCCAGCAGTGTCCGTCAAGGGACAGTGAACACCGGGGAGCTGTTTTTT. As protein: CASSVRQGTVNTGELFF.

This clonotype was found a few times. The V call is TRBV5-5, the J call TRBJ2-6, with unresolved D. CDR3 length: 15 residues. CDR1 is SGHKS, CDR2 YYEKEE, per germline (reference sequence). V lost 1 base to trimming and J lost 4 bases, with 9 bases between them. CDR3: CASSLRPAGANVLTF. In nucleotides, the CDR3 is TGTGCCAGCAGCTTGCGCCCCGCGGGGGCCAACGTCCTGACTTTC. Full variable domain (outside the CDR3, taken from reference TRBV5-5 and TRBJ2-6): DAGVTQSPTHLIKTRGQQVTLRCSPISGHKSVSWYQQVLGQGPQFIFQYYEKEERGRGNFPDRFSARQFPNYSSELNVNALLLGDSALYLCASSLRPAGANVLTFGAGSRLTVL.

The chain employs TRBV11-2 and TRBJ2-1; 13 bases map to TRBD2. CDR1 and CDR2 (germline): SGHAT, FQNNGV. V was clipped by 0 bases and J by 0 bases; unmatched bases: 8. The CDR3 is 20 amino acids. The CDR3 protein is CASSLDPGLAGQSSYNEQFF. As DNA, the CDR3 is TGTGCCAGCAGCTTAGATCCGGGACTAGCGGGGCAGAGCTCCTACAATGAGCAGTTCTTC. Filled out from reference TRBV11-2 and TRBJ2-1, the complete variable domain reads EAGVAQSPRYKIIEKRQSVAFWCNPISGHATLYWYQQILGQGPKLLIQFQNNGVVDDSQLPKDRFSAERLKGVDSTLKIQPAKLEDSAVYLCASSLDPGLAGQSSYNEQFFGPGTRLTVL.

This clonotype was picked up many times. The rearrangement links TRBV29-1 to TRBJ1-1; the D gene is possibly TRBD1 (6 bases). Trimming removed 1 base at V and 10 bases at J, with 19 bases between. Germline lookup yields CDR1 SQVTM and CDR2 ANQGSEA. This CDR3 has 14 amino acids. DNA of the CDR3: TGCAGCGTTGAAGTATGGACAGTTCACGTTGGAGCTTTCTTT. Translating it yields CSVEVWTVHVGAFF.

The sample holds many counts of this clonotype. The chain links TRBV21-1 to TRBJ1-5; TRBD1 reflects the table's D call only, with no check against the DNA. TRBV21-1 is a pseudogene. This CDR3 spans 16 amino acids. The CDR3 DNA follows: TGTGCCAGCAGCAAAAGGGCAGGGGGCACTAATCAGCCCCAGCATTTT. Translating it yields CASSKRAGGTNQPQHF.

This clonotype showed up many times. This sequence joins TRBV25-1 and TRBJ2-3; D gene ambiguous. Trimming stripped 6 bases from V and 2 bases from J, with 0 bases between. This CDR3 region has 10 residues. The V gene's germline CDR1 is MGHDK and CDR2 SYGVNS. The CDR3 sequence: CASSTDTQYF. Written as DNA, the CDR3 is TGTGCCAGCAGCACAGATACGCAGTATTTT.

In its sample, this clonotype was seen many times. The chain joins TRBV14 to TRBJ1-2, with unresolved D. The germline gives CDR1 SGHDN, CDR2 FVKESK. The V end lost 1 base, the J end lost 6 bases, and 3 bases lay between the germline ends. This CDR3 comprises 11 residues. Here the CDR3 reads CASSQGDGYTF. DNA of the CDR3: TGTGCCAGCAGCCAAGGGGATGGCTACACCTTC.

This clonotype was recorded a few times. The rearrangement links TRBV5-8 to TRBJ1-1, with 9 bases matching TRBD1. The junction had 7 bases not matched to a gene; V was cut back by 4 bases and J by 6 bases. CDR3 size: 14 residues. Germline V gives CDR1 SGHTS, CDR2 YDEGEE. The CDR3 nucleotides read TGTGCCAGCAGCGCGGGACAGGGTTGGCCTGAAGCTTTCTTT. Its protein product is CASSAGQGWPEAFF.

V gene TRBV5-4 combines with J gene TRBJ2-2; D gene ambiguous. The V and J ends lost 0 bases and 0 bases respectively, with 12 bases between them. The V gene's germline CDR1 is SGHNT and CDR2 YYREEE (reference sequence). The CDR3 spans 17 residues. As DNA, the CDR3 is TGTGCCAGCAGCTTGGCCAGTAGGGCTGCGAACACCGGGGAGCTGTTTTTT. It translates to CASSLASRAANTGELFF.

A remark on this clonotype: Possible read error: a much larger clone is one base away. J is TRBJ2-1 and V is TRBV5-6; 10 bases line up with TRBD2. V was pared by 0 bases and J by 11 bases, with 11 bases of the junction left unmatched. Germline V lookup: CDR1 SGHDT, CDR2 YYEEEE. There are 16 residues in the CDR3. CDR3 coding DNA: TGTGCCAGCAGCTTGGAGTTGGGACTAGCGTACGATCAGCAGTTCTTC. Amino acids: CASSLELGLAYDQQFF.

Many counts were recorded for this clonotype. CDR3 in amino acids: CASSFQFSQGFTDTQYF. CDR3 DNA: TGCGCCAGCAGCTTCCAGTTTAGTCAGGGGTTCACAGATACGCAGTATTTT. The chain recombines TRBV5-1 with TRBJ2-3; a possible D gene is TRBD1 (6 bases). The CDR3 spans 17 residues. Deletions cut 2 bases from V and 2 bases from J, with 18 bases between. Germline assignment: CDR1 SGHRS and CDR2 YFSETQ.

The sample holds a few counts of this clonotype. CDR3 DNA sequence: TGTGCCAGCAGCTTGGGGTTGCAGGGGGCCCAAGAGACCCAGTACTTC. Translated, it gives CASSLGLQGAQETQYF. The chain carries TRBV5-5 and TRBJ2-5; 8 bases are a match to TRBD1. Germline CDR1 SGHKS, CDR2 YYEKEE (reference sequence). V lost 0 bases to trimming and J lost 1 base; unmatched junction nucleotides: 5. This CDR3 comprises 16 residues.

At least ten counts were recorded for this clonotype. V usage is TRBV12-3 or TRBV12-4 and J usage is TRBJ1-1; D uncertain. Trimming shortened V by 2 bases and J by 5 bases, and 12 bases separated the two germline ends. There are 14 residues in the CDR3. The DNA for the CDR3 is TGTGCCAGCAGTTTATCCTTGGGTTGGACTGAAGCTTTCTTT. Translated, it gives CASSLSLGWTEAFF.

This clonotype was counted many times. J is TRBJ1-2 and V is TRBV20-1; D may be TRBD1 (5 bases). Germline V gene lookup returns CDR1 DFQATT and CDR2 SNEGSKA (reference sequence). The CDR3 is 10 amino acids. Trimming pared 6 bases from V and 12 bases from J, leaving 14 bases between. The CDR3 region is CSAEQEINTF. CDR3 nucleotide sequence: TGCAGTGCGGAACAGGAGATTAACACCTTC.

CDR3: CASSYLTGDTEAFF. The CDR3 nucleotides read TGTGCCAGCAGCTACCTGACAGGGGACACTGAAGCTTTCTTT. The chain has TRBV7-6 and TRBJ1-1, with 8 positions matching TRBD1. The CDR3 totals 14 residues. Germline CDR1 SGHVS, CDR2 FNYEAQ. V trimming: 4 bases; J trimming: 3 bases; junction bases outside the gene matches: 4.

This clonotype has ten or more counts. The gene calls are TRBV7-2 and TRBJ2-3; possible D gene TRBD2, 6 bases. Germline values: CDR1 SGHTA, CDR2 FQGNSA. V lost 5 bases and J 2 bases, leaving 20 bases between the germline ends. This CDR3 is built from 17 residues. CDR3 sequence: CASSPTGGVQFTDTQYF. The CDR3 region has the DNA TGTGCCAGCAGCCCAACAGGCGGGGTCCAATTCACAGATACGCAGTATTTT.

This clonotype occurred many times. V and J are TRBV6-6 and TRBJ2-5; D may be TRBD1 or TRBD2 (6 bases each). Germline values: CDR1 MNHNY, CDR2 SVGAGI (reference sequence). The CDR3 is 13 residues long. With 10 bases removed from V and 9 bases from J, the gap between germline ends came to 21 bases. For the CDR3, the DNA is TGTGCCATACAGGGTTCAGGGAGGATGTCCCAGTACTTC. Translating it yields CAIQGSGRMSQYF.

This clonotype was seen at least ten times. The genes are TRBV25-1 and TRBJ2-5; a possible D gene is TRBD2 (5 bases). Germline CDR1 reads MGHDK; CDR2 reads SYGVNS. The CDR3 length is 17 residues. Deletions cut 1 base from V and 1 base from J, with 16 bases between. CDR3 in amino acids: CASSESLLEGRQETQYF. The CDR3 nucleotides are TGTGCCAGCAGTGAATCTCTGTTAGAGGGTCGCCAAGAGACCCAGTACTTC.

The chain is built from TRBV5-6 and TRBJ2-7, with D perhaps matching TRBD2 (5 bases). Trimming took 7 bases from V and 6 from J, leaving 26 bases between them. Germline CDR1 and CDR2: SGHDT and YYEEEE. This CDR3 has 16 residues. CDR3: CASRPMTPGSSAEQYF. In nucleotides, the CDR3 is TGTGCCAGCCGCCCAATGACTCCGGGATCATCAGCCGAGCAGTACTTC.

Notes on this clonotype: A single base separates this from a much larger clone, so it may be a read error. J is TRBJ2-3 and V is TRBV4-1; D unresolved. CDR3 length equals 13 residues. Germline CDR1 MGHRA, CDR2 YSYEKL. CDR3 region: CASSQSRTDTQCF. The CDR3 DNA is TGCGCCAGCAGCCAGTCCCGCACAGATACGCAGTGTTTT.

This clonotype showed up many times. The CDR3: CASSQGVTNTEAFF. The CDR3, as DNA: TGTGCCAGCAGCCAGGGGGTTACGAACACTGAAGCTTTCTTT. The chain uses TRBV14 and TRBJ1-1; D possibly corresponds to TRBD1 (5 bases). Deletions cut 3 bases from V and 1 base from J, with 9 bases between. Per the germline V gene, CDR1 is SGHDN and CDR2 is FVKESK. CDR3 length: 14 residues.

This clonotype appeared many times. V gene TRBV24-1 combines with J gene TRBJ2-1; D uncertain. The germline V gene encodes CDR1 KGHDR and CDR2 SFDVKD. V was clipped by 3 bases and J by 10 bases, with 12 bases between them. The CDR3 length is 13 residues. The CDR3 sequence is CATSDQSLWEQFF. Here the CDR3 DNA reads TGTGCCACCAGTGATCAATCTCTGTGGGAGCAGTTCTTC.

The chain has TRBV12-3 or TRBV12-4 and TRBJ1-2; D is perhaps TRBD1 (5 bases). The ends were cut back, 5 bases at V and 8 bases at J, with 21 bases in the middle. This CDR3 region has 15 residues. The CDR3 reads CASSQTGTVIGGYTF. DNA of the CDR3: TGTGCCAGCAGTCAAACCGGGACCGTCATAGGAGGCTACACCTTC.

In its sample, this clonotype was seen many times. The chain joins TRBV6-2 or TRBV6-3 to TRBJ2-7; 8 nucleotides agree with TRBD2. CDR1 and CDR2 (germline): MNHEY, SVGEGT. V gave up 4 bases and J gave up 6 bases; unmatched junction bases: 11. The CDR3 contains 15 residues. CDR3 protein: CASSSQAGVVAEQYF. As DNA, the CDR3 is TGTGCCAGCAGTTCCCAAGCGGGAGTAGTCGCCGAGCAGTACTTC.

This clonotype was seen at least ten times. The chain couples TRBV15 to TRBJ2-1; 12 bases map to TRBD2. Germline values: CDR1 LNHNV, CDR2 YYDKDF (reference sequence). This CDR3 has 16 residues. V trimming: 0 bases; J trimming: 5 bases; junction bases outside the gene matches: 2. In DNA, the CDR3 is TGTGCCACCAGCAGAGAAGGACTAGCGGGGAACAATGAGCAGTTCTTC. Translated, it gives CATSREGLAGNNEQFF. Full variable domain (remainder filled in from reference TRBV15 and TRBJ2-1): DAMVIQNPRYQVTQFGKPVTLSCSQTLNHNVMYWYQQKSSQAPKLLFHYYDKDFNNEADTPDNFQSRRPNTSFCFLDIRSPGLGDTAMYLCATSREGLAGNNEQFFGPGTRLTVL.

This clonotype has just a few counts. The CDR3 nucleotides are TGTGCCAGCAGCCTTTTCAGCTCCTACGAGCAGTACTTC. Amino acids: CASSLFSSYEQYF. J is TRBJ2-7 and V is TRBV7-6; no clear D. Germline-derived CDR1 and CDR2 are SGHVS and FNYEAQ. V was clipped by 5 bases and J by 0 bases, with 8 bases between them. The CDR3 is 13 residues long.